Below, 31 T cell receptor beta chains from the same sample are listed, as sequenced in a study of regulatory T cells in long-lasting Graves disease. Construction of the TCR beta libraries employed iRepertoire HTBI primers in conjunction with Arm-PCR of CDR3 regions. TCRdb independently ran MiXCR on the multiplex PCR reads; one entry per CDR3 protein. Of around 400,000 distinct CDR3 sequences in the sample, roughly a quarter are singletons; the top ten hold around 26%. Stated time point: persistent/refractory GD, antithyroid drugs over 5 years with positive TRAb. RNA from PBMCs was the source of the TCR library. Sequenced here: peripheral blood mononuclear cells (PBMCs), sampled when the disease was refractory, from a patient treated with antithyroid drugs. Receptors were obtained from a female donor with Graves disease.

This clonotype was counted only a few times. CDR3 DNA sequence: TGTGCCACCGGCCTACAGGTTCTCCGGGGCTACACCTTC. Residues: CATGLQVLRGYTF. V usage is TRBV15 and J usage is TRBJ1-2; tentatively, D is TRBD1 (5 bases). The CDR3 totals 13 residues. Looked up from germline, CDR1 is LNHNV and CDR2 is YYDKDF (reference sequence). Trimming took off 8 bases at V and 8 bases at J, with 18 bases between the two ends.

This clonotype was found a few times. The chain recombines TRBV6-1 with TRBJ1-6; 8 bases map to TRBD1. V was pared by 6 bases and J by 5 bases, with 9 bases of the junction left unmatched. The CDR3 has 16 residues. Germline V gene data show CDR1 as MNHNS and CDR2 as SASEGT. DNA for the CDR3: TGTGCCAGCAGGACTAACCGGGACAGGAATAATTCACCCCTCCACTTT. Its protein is CASRTNRDRNNSPLHF.

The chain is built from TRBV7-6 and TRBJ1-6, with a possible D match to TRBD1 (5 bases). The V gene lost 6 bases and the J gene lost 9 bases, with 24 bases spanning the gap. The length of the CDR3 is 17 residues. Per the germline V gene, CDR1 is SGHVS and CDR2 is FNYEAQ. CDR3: CASSSAAGLIGGSPLHF. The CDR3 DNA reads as TGTGCCAGCAGTTCAGCTGCAGGCCTTATCGGGGGTTCACCCCTCCACTTT.

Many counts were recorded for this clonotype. The CDR3 DNA sequence: TGTGCCAGCAGCCATGGGGACAGGGGGCAAGGAAACACCATATATTTT. As protein: CASSHGDRGQGNTIYF. The chain couples TRBV3-1 to TRBJ1-3, with 12 bases identical to TRBD1. The germline V gene encodes CDR1 LGHDT and CDR2 YNNKEL (reference sequence). V lost 3 bases, J lost 4 bases, and 4 bases stayed unmatched. CDR3 size: 16 residues.

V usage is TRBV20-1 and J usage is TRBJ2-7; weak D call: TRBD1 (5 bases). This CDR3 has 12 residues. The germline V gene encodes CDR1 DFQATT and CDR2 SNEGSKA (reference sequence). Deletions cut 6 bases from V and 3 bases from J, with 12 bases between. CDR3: CSAQFRGYEQYF. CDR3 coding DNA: TGCAGTGCCCAGTTTAGGGGCTACGAGCAGTACTTC.

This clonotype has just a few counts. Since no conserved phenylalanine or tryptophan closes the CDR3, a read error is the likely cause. The CDR3 DNA is TGTGCCAGCAGTTACTCACTGCGGGCCACGAACACTGAAGCTTTCCTT. Translating gives CASSYSLRATNTEAFL. The rearrangement joins TRBV6-9 to TRBJ1-1; D call uncertain. Trimming cost V 3 bases and J 1 base, with 15 bases left between them. The CDR3 extends over 16 amino acids. From germline, CDR1 is MNHGY and CDR2 SVAAGI.

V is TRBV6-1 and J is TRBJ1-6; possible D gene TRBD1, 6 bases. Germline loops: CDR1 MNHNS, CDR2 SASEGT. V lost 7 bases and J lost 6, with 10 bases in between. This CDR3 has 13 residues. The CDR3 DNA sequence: TGTGCCAGCAAAGGACAGATTAATTCACCCCTCCACTTT. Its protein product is CASKGQINSPLHF.

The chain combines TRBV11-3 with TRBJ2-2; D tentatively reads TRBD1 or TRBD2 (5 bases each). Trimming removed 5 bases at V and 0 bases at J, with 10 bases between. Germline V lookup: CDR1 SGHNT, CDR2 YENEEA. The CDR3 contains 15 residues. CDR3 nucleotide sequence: TGTGCCAGCAGCCAAGGGACGGCGAACACCGGGGAGCTGTTTTTT. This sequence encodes CASSQGTANTGELFF.

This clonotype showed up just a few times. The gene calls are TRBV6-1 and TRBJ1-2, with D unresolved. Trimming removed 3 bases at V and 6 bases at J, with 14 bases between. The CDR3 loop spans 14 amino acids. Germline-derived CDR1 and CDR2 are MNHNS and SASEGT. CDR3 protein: CASSDSDGPHGYTF. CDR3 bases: TGTGCCAGCAGTGATTCGGACGGACCCCATGGCTACACCTTC.

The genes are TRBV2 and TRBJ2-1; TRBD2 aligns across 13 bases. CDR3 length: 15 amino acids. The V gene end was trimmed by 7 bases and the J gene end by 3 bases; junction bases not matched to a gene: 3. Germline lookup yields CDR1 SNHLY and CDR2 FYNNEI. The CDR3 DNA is TGTGCCAGCACCAGGACTAGCGGGAGCTACAATGAGCAGTTCTTC. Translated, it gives CASTRTSGSYNEQFF.

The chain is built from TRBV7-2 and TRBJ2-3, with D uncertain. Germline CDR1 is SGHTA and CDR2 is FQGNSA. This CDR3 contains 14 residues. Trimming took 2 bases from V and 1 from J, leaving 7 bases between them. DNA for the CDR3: TGTGCCAGCAGCTTACAAAGCGGCACAGATACGCAGTATTTT. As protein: CASSLQSGTDTQYF. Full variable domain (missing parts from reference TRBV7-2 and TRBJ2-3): GAGVSQSPSNKVTEKGKDVELRCDPISGHTALYWYRQSLGQGLEFLIYFQGNSAPDKSGLPSDRFSAERTGGSVSTLTIQRTQQEDSAVYLCASSLQSGTDTQYFGPGTRLTVL.

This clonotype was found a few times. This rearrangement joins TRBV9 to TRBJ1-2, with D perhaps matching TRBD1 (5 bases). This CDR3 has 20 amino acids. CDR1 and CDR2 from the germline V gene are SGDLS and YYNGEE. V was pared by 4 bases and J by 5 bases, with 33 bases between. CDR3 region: CASSPVRIGGSWGRPYGYTF. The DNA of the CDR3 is TGTGCCAGCAGCCCAGTTCGGATCGGGGGGAGCTGGGGACGACCGTATGGCTACACCTTC. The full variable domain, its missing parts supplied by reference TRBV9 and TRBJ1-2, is DSGVTQTPKHLITATGQRVTLRCSPRSGDLSVYWYQQSLDQGLQFLIQYYNGEERAKGNILERFSAQQFPDLHSELNLSSLELGDSALYFCASSPVRIGGSWGRPYGYTFGSGTRLTVV.

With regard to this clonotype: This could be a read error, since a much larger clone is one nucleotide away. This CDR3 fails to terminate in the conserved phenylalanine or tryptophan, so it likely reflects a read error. CDR3 sequence reads: CASRPGQGGSNQPQHL. DNA for the CDR3: TGTGCCAGCAGACCTGGACAGGGCGGTAGCAATCAGCCCCAGCATCTT. This chain links TRBV6-1 with TRBJ1-5; TRBD1 agrees at 8 bases. Germline loops: CDR1 MNHNS, CDR2 SASEGT. V shed 6 bases and J 0 bases; nucleotides not matched to a gene: 7. This CDR3 is built from 16 residues.

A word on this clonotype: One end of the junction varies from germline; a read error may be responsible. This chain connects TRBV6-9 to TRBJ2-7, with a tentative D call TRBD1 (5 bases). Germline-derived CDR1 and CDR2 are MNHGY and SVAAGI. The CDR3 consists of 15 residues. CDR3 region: CANSYGRGHSYEQYF. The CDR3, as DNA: TGTGCCAACAGTTACGGTAGGGGCCACTCCTACGAGCAGTACTTC.

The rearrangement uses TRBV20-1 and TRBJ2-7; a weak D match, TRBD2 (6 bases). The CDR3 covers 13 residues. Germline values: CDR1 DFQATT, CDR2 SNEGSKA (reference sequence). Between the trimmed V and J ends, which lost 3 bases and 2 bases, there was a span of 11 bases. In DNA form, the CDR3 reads TGCAGTGCTAGTGGAGCGGGTACCTACGAGCAGTACTTC. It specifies CSASGAGTYEQYF.

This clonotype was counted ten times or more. In nucleotides, the CDR3 is TGCAGCGTTGGGGGCGACAGTCTGTACACTGAAGCTTTCTTT. Translating gives CSVGGDSLYTEAFF. The V gene is TRBV29-1, the J gene TRBJ1-1; a weak D match, TRBD1 (5 bases). Looked up from germline, CDR1 is SQVTM and CDR2 is ANQGSEA. Between the trimmed V and J ends, which lost 4 bases and 3 bases, there was a span of 15 bases. CDR3 length: 14 residues.

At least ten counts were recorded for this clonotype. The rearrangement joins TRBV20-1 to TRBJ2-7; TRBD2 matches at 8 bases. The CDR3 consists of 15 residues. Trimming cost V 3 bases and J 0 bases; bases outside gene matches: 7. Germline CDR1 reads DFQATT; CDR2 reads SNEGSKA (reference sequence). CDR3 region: CSASGRVRHSYEQYF. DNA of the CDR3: TGCAGTGCTAGCGGGAGGGTTCGACACTCCTACGAGCAGTACTTC.

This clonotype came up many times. Here the CDR3 reads CASGFPDSGNQPQHF. The CDR3 bases are TGTGCCAGCGGCTTCCCGGACAGTGGTAATCAGCCCCAGCATTTT. The V call is TRBV6-1, the J call TRBJ1-5; possibly TRBD1 for D (6 bases). Trimming removed 8 bases from V and 4 bases from J, with 18 bases in between. In germline, CDR1 is MNHNS, CDR2 SASEGT. There are 15 residues in the CDR3.

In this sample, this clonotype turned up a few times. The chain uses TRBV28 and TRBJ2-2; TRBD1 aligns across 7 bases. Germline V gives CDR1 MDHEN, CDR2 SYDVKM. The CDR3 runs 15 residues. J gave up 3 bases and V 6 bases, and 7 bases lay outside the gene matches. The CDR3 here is CASSQQGWYTGELFF. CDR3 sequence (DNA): TGTGCCAGCAGCCAACAGGGGTGGTACACCGGGGAGCTGTTTTTT.

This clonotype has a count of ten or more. Here the CDR3 reads CATSDWGGTGANVLTF. The CDR3 DNA sequence: TGTGCCACCAGTGATTGGGGCGGGACCGGGGCCAACGTCCTGACTTTC. V is TRBV24-1 and J is TRBJ2-6, with D perhaps matching TRBD2 (6 bases). Trimming removed 2 bases at V and 4 bases at J, with 11 bases between. In germline, CDR1 is KGHDR, CDR2 SFDVKD. This CDR3 contains 16 residues.

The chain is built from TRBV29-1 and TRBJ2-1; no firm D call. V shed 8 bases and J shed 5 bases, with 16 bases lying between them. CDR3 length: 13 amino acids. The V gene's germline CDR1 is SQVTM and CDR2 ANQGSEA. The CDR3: CSPVLPNDNEQFF. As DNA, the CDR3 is TGCAGCCCGGTCCTTCCTAACGACAATGAGCAGTTCTTC.

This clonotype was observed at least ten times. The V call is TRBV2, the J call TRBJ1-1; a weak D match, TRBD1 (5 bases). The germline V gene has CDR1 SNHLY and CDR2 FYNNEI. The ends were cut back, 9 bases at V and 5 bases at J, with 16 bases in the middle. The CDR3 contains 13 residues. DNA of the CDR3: TGTGCCAGTTCGGACGTTGGGGGGACTGAAGCTTTCTTT. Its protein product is CASSDVGGTEAFF.

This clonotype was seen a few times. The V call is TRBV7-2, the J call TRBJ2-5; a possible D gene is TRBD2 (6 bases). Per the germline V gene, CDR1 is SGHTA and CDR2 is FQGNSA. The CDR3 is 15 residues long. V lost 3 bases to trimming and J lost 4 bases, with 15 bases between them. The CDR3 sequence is CASSFRGWGGETQYF. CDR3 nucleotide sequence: TGTGCCAGCAGCTTCCGGGGGTGGGGAGGAGAGACCCAGTACTTC. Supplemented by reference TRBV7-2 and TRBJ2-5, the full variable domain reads GAGVSQSPSNKVTEKGKDVELRCDPISGHTALYWYRQSLGQGLEFLIYFQGNSAPDKSGLPSDRFSAERTGGSVSTLTIQRTQQEDSAVYLCASSFRGWGGETQYFGPGTRLLVL.

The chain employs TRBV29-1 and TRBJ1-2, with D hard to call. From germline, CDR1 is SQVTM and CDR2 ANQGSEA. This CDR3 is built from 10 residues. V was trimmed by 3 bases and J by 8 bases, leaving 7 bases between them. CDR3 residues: CSVDLGGYTF. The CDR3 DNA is TGCAGCGTTGACCTGGGCGGCTACACCTTC.

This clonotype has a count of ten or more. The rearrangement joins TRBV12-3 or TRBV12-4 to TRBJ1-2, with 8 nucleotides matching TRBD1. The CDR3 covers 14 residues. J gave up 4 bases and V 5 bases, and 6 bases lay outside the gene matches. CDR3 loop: CASSPRTGRYGYTF. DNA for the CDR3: TGTGCCAGCAGTCCGAGGACAGGGCGCTATGGCTACACCTTC.

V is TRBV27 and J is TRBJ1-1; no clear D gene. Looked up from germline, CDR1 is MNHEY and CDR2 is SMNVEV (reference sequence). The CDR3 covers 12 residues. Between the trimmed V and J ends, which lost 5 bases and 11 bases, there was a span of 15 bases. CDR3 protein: CASSPYPPGAFF. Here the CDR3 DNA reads TGTGCCAGCAGTCCTTACCCCCCGGGCGCTTTCTTT.

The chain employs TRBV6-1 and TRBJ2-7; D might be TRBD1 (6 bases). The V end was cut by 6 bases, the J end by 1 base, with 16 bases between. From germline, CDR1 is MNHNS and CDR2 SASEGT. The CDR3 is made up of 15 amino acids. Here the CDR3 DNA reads TGTGCCAGCAGCCACGGGGTCACAGGGTCCTACGAGCAGTACTTC. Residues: CASSHGVTGSYEQYF.

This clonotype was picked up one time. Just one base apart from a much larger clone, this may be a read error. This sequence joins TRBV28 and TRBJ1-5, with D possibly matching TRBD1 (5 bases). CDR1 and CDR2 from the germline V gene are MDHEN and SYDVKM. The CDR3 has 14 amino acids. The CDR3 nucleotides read TGTGCCGGCAGTTTAGACCAGGGAAATCAGCCCCAGCATTTT. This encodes CAGSLDQGNQPQHF.

This chain's CDR3 is CSERQGHGYTF. The CDR3 DNA follows: TGCAGCGAACGACAGGGCCATGGCTACACCTTC. This chain uses TRBV29-1 with TRBJ1-2; 7 nucleotides match TRBD1. Germline values: CDR1 SQVTM, CDR2 ANQGSEA. Losses at the gene ends were 7 bases for V and 6 bases for J; bases not matched to a gene: 5. The CDR3 extends over 11 amino acids.

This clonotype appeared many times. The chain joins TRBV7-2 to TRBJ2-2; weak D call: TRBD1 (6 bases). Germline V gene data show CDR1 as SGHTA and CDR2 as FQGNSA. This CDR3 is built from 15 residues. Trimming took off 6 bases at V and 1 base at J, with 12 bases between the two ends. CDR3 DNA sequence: TGTGCCAGCAGGTACTCGGGACAGAACACCGGGGAGCTGTTTTTT. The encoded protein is CASRYSGQNTGELFF. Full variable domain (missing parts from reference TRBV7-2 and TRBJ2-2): GAGVSQSPSNKVTEKGKDVELRCDPISGHTALYWYRQSLGQGLEFLIYFQGNSAPDKSGLPSDRFSAERTGGSVSTLTIQRTQQEDSAVYLCASRYSGQNTGELFFGEGSRLTVL.

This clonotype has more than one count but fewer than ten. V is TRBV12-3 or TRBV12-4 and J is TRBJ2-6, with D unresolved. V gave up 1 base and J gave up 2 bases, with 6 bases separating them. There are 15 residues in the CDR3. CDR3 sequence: CASSLEQPGANVLTF. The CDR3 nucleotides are TGTGCCAGCAGTTTAGAACAGCCTGGGGCCAACGTCCTGACTTTC.